Following are 13 T cell receptor beta chains from one sample sequenced in a study of OX40 agonist ivuxolimab in advanced cancers. The library was generated by the immunoSEQ multiplex PCR assay. In its TCRdb copy, this immuneACCESS table keeps in-frame sequences only and misses some clones. Where compared with another copy, unresolved V genes explain less than half of these, and the others have no known cause. The sample data list 40,000 to 45,000 clones, and approximately 87% of these were observed just once. 3.6% of the sample is held by the ten biggest clonotypes. Sequencing was performed on CD4+ or CD8+ T cells sorted from blood, taken in a trial of the OX40 agonist ivuxolimab. All receptors derive from an adult with an advanced solid tumor such as melanoma, head and neck, liver or kidney cancer.

This clone was seen a few times. V is TRBV5-4 and J is TRBJ2-1; 7 bases align to TRBD1. Germline assignment: CDR1 SGHNT and CDR2 YYREEE (reference sequence). The CDR3 totals 15 residues. The V and J ends lost 2 bases and 5 bases, in that order; junction bases with no gene match: 7. The CDR3 DNA sequence: TGTGCCAGCAGCTTAGGGACAGAAGTTAACAATGAGCAGTTCTTC. Its translation: CASSLGTEVNNEQFF.

Of note for this clone: This sample includes further DNA sequences coding for the same CDR3. The V and J genes are TRBV30 and TRBJ2-5; a possible D gene is TRBD2 (5 bases). The V gene's germline CDR1 is GTSNPN and CDR2 SVGIG (reference sequence). This CDR3 region has 14 residues. V shed 4 bases and J shed 0 bases, with 12 bases lying between them. This chain's CDR3 is CAWNREGYQETQYF. In DNA form, the CDR3 reads TGTGCCTGGAACCGGGAAGGGTACCAAGAGACCCAGTACTTC. Complete variable domain (other parts from reference TRBV30 and TRBJ2-5): SQTIHQWPATLVQPVGSPLSLECTVEGTSNPNLYWYRQAAGRGLQLLFYSVGIGQISSEVPQNLSASRPQDRQFILSSKKLLLSDSGFYLCAWNREGYQETQYFGPGTRLLVL.

The chain recombines TRBV5-4 with TRBJ1-1; no reliable D call. CDR1 SGHNT and CDR2 YYREEE come from the germline V gene (reference sequence). The ends were cut back, 2 bases at V and 0 bases at J, with 8 bases in the middle. CDR3 length: 14 residues. The CDR3 DNA reads TGTGCCAGCAGCTTCTTTCGGATGAACACTGAAGCTTTCTTT. This encodes CASSFFRMNTEAFF.

This clone was detected once. The chain carries TRBV27 and TRBJ1-2; possibly TRBD1 for D (5 bases). V lost 2 bases and J lost 0, with 13 bases in between. Germline CDR1 and CDR2: MNHEY and SMNVEV (reference sequence). The length of the CDR3 is 16 residues. This chain's CDR3 is CASSLTGGPANYGYTF. The CDR3 DNA is TGTGCCAGCAGTTTAACAGGAGGCCCTGCTAACTATGGCTACACCTTC.

This clone came up once. The rearrangement links TRBV27 to TRBJ2-7, with D perhaps matching TRBD2 (6 bases). This CDR3 contains 16 residues. Trimming stripped 0 bases from V and 0 bases from J, with 12 bases between. The V gene's germline CDR1 is MNHEY and CDR2 SMNVEV (reference sequence). The CDR3 bases are TGTGCCAGCAGTTTATCGCTAGCGCCCAGCTCCTACGAGCAGTACTTC. Residues: CASSLSLAPSSYEQYF.

This clone was picked up a small number of times. The rearrangement uses TRBV19 and TRBJ2-7; 12 nucleotides align to TRBD2. With V trimmed by 4 bases and J by 12 bases, 7 bases remained unmatched. There are 13 residues in the CDR3. CDR1 and CDR2 (germline): LNHDA, SQIVND (reference sequence). This CDR3 is CASSSETSGRWYF. CDR3 nucleotide sequence: TGTGCCAGTAGTAGCGAAACTAGCGGGAGGTGGTACTTC. The variable domain in full, with the rest retrieved from reference TRBV19 and TRBJ2-7, is DGGITQSPKYLFRKEGQNVTLSCEQNLNHDAMYWYRQDPGQGLRLIYYSQIVNDFQKGDIAEGYSVSREKKESFPLTVTSAQKNPTAFYLCASSSETSGRWYFGPGTRLTVT.

The chain has TRBV19 and TRBJ2-1; TRBD1 is a possible D gene (5 bases). V dropped 0 bases and J dropped 2 bases, with 5 bases sitting between them. Germline lookup yields CDR1 LNHDA and CDR2 SQIVND (reference sequence). CDR3 length: 14 residues. The CDR3 nucleotides are TGTGCCAGTAGTATAGAGGACACCTACAATGAGCAGTTCTTC. Its protein product is CASSIEDTYNEQFF.

The chain joins TRBV6-1 to TRBJ1-1; no definite D call. V was shortened by 7 bases and J by 2 bases, with 5 bases between the two germline ends. The length of the CDR3 is 11 residues. CDR1 is MNHNS and CDR2 is SASEGT in the germline V gene. CDR3 loop: CASTRNTEAFF. CDR3 DNA: TGTGCCAGCACGAGAAACACTGAAGCTTTCTTT.

The chain uses TRBV30 and TRBJ2-1; the D is unclear. Germline values: CDR1 GTSNPN, CDR2 SVGIG (reference sequence). V dropped 0 bases and J dropped 4 bases, with 16 bases sitting between them. The CDR3 is made up of 16 amino acids. The CDR3, as DNA: TGTGCCTGGAGTGTACTCCTAGTGGGCGTTTACAATGAGCAGTTCTTC. This translates into CAWSVLLVGVYNEQFF.

The chain has TRBV19 and TRBJ2-5; D gene ambiguous. The CDR3 runs to 14 residues. The V end lost 1 base, the J end lost 1 base, and 7 bases lay between the germline ends. The germline V gene has CDR1 LNHDA and CDR2 SQIVND (reference sequence). The DNA of the CDR3 is TGTGCCAGTAGTATAGGGGCAGGCCAAGAGACCCAGTACTTC. It yields the protein CASSIGAGQETQYF.

The V gene is TRBV6-6, the J gene TRBJ2-3; 7 nucleotides line up with TRBD1. Trimming removed 5 bases from V and 0 bases from J; junction bases left unmatched: 5. The CDR3 runs to 15 residues. Germline assignment: CDR1 MNHNY and CDR2 SVGAGI (reference sequence). The CDR3 DNA is TGTGCCAGCAGTAGCGACAGGGCTAGCACAGATACGCAGTATTTT. This sequence encodes CASSSDRASTDTQYF.

The genes are TRBV5-5 and TRBJ1-1; D perhaps matches TRBD1 (5 bases). Germline lookup yields CDR1 SGHKS and CDR2 YYEKEE (reference sequence). The CDR3 runs 16 residues. The V end was cut by 2 bases, the J end by 1 base, with 15 bases between. CDR3 DNA: TGTGCCAGCAGCTTCTTGGCAGGGCCTACGAACACTGAAGCTTTCTTT. Encoded protein: CASSFLAGPTNTEAFF.

The chain couples TRBV28 to TRBJ1-6, with 7 positions matching TRBD1. Germline CDR1 reads MDHEN; CDR2 reads SYDVKM. The CDR3 is made up of 15 amino acids. V shed 10 bases, J shed 0 bases, and the junction held 6 bases outside the gene matches. DNA of the CDR3: TGTGCCACCGTAGGGGGCAGCTCCTATAATTCACCCCTCCACTTT. It encodes CATVGGSSYNSPLHF.